This T cell receptor beta chain appears in the sequencing data of a study of shared clonotypes between healthy human individuals. Broader study findings: Generation of non-shared clonotypes was less probable than generation of clonotypes shared by all four donors.

Each replicate PCR on the sorted subsets used 200 to 250 ng DNA (around 30,000 T cell genomes). Data came from immunoSEQ multiplex PCR; TCRdb stores just in-frame clones and leaves some out. The table lists 2,500,000 or so clones, roughly 93% of them singletons. The CDR3 has 13 amino acids. V was shortened by 2 bases and J by 2 bases, with 7 bases between the two germline ends. Germline CDR1 reads SGHRS; CDR2 reads YFSETQ. Worth noting for this clone: The target antigen is unknown. The same CDR3 can be traced to other DNA sequences in this sample.

In the CD4+ fraction, cells were divided into CD45RA+ naive and CD45RA-negative memory subsets. This sequence was found in a man younger than 30 in good health. Some clones in this sample may be carry-over from other donors' samples. This chain connects TRBV5-1 to TRBJ2-5, with a weak D call TRBD1 (5 bases). Sequenced: naive CD4+ T cells from PBMCs. The subset: CD45RA+ positively selected. CDR3 sequence: CASSLRGQETQYF. Here the CDR3 DNA reads TGCGCCAGCAGCTTAAGGGGACAAGAGACCCAGTACTTC.